The 6 T cell receptor beta chains reported below all come from one sample, sequenced in a study of blood T cell repertoires in COVID-19. The repertoire was sequenced with immunoSEQ multiplex PCR; TCRdb's copy has only in-frame clones and lacks some. This table holds approximately 130,000 clones, about 83% found once. The sequencing input was peripheral blood. These receptors were obtained from a man aged 40-50 years with active or convalescent COVID-19.

The chain has TRBV18 and TRBJ1-2; D gene unclear. Germline lookup yields CDR1 KGHSH and CDR2 LQKENI. The CDR3 runs to 13 residues. V was trimmed by 4 bases and J by 8 bases, leaving 14 bases between them. This chain's CDR3 is CASSLVTSEGYTF. The CDR3 DNA reads as TGTGCCAGCTCACTCGTGACCTCGGAGGGCTACACCTTC. Based on the CDR3 plus reference TRBV18 and TRBJ1-2, the full variable domain is NAGVMQNPRHLVRRRGQEARLRCSPMKGHSHVYWYRQLPEEGLKFMVYLQKENIIDESGMPKERFSAEFPKEGPSILRIQQVVRGDSAAYFCASSLVTSEGYTFGSGTRLTVV.

J is TRBJ2-3 and V is TRBV3-1 (or the pseudogene TRBV3-2), with 9 bases aligning to TRBD2. Germline V gene lookup returns CDR1 LGHDT and CDR2 YNNKEL (reference sequence). The CDR3 covers 15 residues. V trimming: 4 bases; J trimming: 4 bases; junction bases outside the gene matches: 6. The CDR3 sequence: CASSRSGLASDTQYF. The DNA for the CDR3 is TGTGCCAGCAGCCGTTCTGGACTAGCGTCAGATACGCAGTATTTT.

This clone was recorded once. The V gene is TRBV6-5, the J gene TRBJ2-7, with D maybe TRBD1 (7 bases). V shed 6 bases and J shed 0 bases, with 12 bases lying between them. The CDR3 length is 14 residues. Germline values: CDR1 MNHEY, CDR2 SVGAGI. In DNA form, the CDR3 reads TGTGCCAGCAGGGCGGGGACAGTCTCCTACGAGCAGTACTTC. Its translation: CASRAGTVSYEQYF.

The chain employs TRBV2 and TRBJ1-6; 7 nucleotides agree with TRBD1. CDR1 is SNHLY, CDR2 FYNNEI, per germline. J lost 5 bases, V lost 5 bases, and 3 bases had no gene match. CDR3 length: 14 amino acids. For the CDR3, the DNA is TGTGCCAGCAGTACCGGGACAGATAATTCACCCCTCCACTTT. It specifies CASSTGTDNSPLHF.

The rearrangement joins TRBV4-3 to TRBJ2-3; 8 nucleotides match TRBD2. After removal of 0 bases from V and 2 bases from J, the junction contained 4 bases not matched to a gene. The length of the CDR3 is 16 residues. The germline CDR1 and CDR2 sequences are LGHNA and YSLEER. In nucleotides, the CDR3 is TGCGCCAGCAGCCAAGAACGCGGGGGGTACACAGATACGCAGTATTTT. This sequence encodes CASSQERGGYTDTQYF.

The CDR3 DNA reads as TGTGCCAGCAGCTTGGGGCAGGGGACTAGCTCGTTCTTC. Residues: CASSLGQGTSSFF. The V gene is TRBV11-2, the J gene TRBJ2-1; 9 positions match TRBD2. The CDR3 is 13 residues long. V shed 3 bases and J 15 bases; nucleotides not matched to a gene: 9. Germline CDR1 reads SGHAT; CDR2 reads FQNNGV. Variable domain in full (rest from reference TRBV11-2 and TRBJ2-1): EAGVAQSPRYKIIEKRQSVAFWCNPISGHATLYWYQQILGQGPKLLIQFQNNGVVDDSQLPKDRFSAERLKGVDSTLKIQPAKLEDSAVYLCASSLGQGTSSFFGPGTRLTVL.